What follows describes a single T cell receptor beta chain. TCRdb re-analysed the RT-PCR reads in MiXCR, keeping a single row per CDR3 protein. The profile covers around 700,000 distinct CDR3 sequences, with around 14% appearing a single time and roughly 4% taken by the ten largest. Looked up from germline, CDR1 is MNHNS and CDR2 is SASEGT. V was pared by 6 bases and J by 4 bases, with 13 bases between. CDR3 length: 14 residues. This sequence originates from a female donor in good health, serving as a healthy control. The chain has TRBV6-1 and TRBJ1-3; D is undetermined. Input material: memory CD4+ T cells from blood. This chain's CDR3 is CASSLLNPGNTIYF. The CDR3 DNA is TGTGCCAGCAGCCTCCTTAATCCGGGAAACACCATATATTTT.